This entry concerns a single TCR beta chain. Authors' methods: Cell counts per sample came from amplifying reference gene primers. Sequenced by immunoSEQ multiplex PCR; TCRdb stores in-frame clones only, minus some. The V and J calls and clone size were taken over from that table, and D and trimming were inferred from the DNA. The sample has under 300,000 clones; 83% are singletons. This sample is part of a study of blood T cell repertoires in COVID-19. Study overall: Collection of acute and convalescent COVID-19 samples took place in the United States, Italy and Spain. PBMCs, B-cell-depleted T cells, or T cells were the source of the cDNA or gDNA that made up the material.

V was cut by 5 bases and J by 3 bases, with 8 bases left in between. This CDR3 has 12 residues. Per the germline V gene, CDR1 is GTSNPN and CDR2 is SVGIG (reference sequence). The sequence was collected from a human donor in a cohort sampled during active COVID-19. The chain combines TRBV30 with TRBJ1-3; D call uncertain. Material: peripheral blood. The CDR3 nucleotides read TGTGCCTGGCGGGGTTATGGAAACACCATATATTTT. This codes for CAWRGYGNTIYF.